What follows are 20 T cell receptor beta chains derived from one specimen sequenced in a study of control samples from healthy donors and cancer patients. The data were produced by immunoSEQ multiplex PCR, yet TCRdb's version contains in-frame clones alone and is incomplete. In the table there are around 130,000 clones, about 88% of which are singletons. The specimen was blood. Receptors were obtained from a man aged 50 to 59 in good health.

V gene TRBV9 combines with J gene TRBJ2-7; D might be TRBD1 or TRBD2, each matching 5 bases. This CDR3 contains 15 residues. Per the germline V gene, CDR1 is SGDLS and CDR2 is YYNGEE. Trimming pared 0 bases from V and 5 bases from J, leaving 15 bases between. CDR3 DNA sequence: TGTGCCAGCAGCGTAGGAGGGGTTTTATGGGACGAGCAGTACTTC. Protein sequence: CASSVGGVLWDEQYF.

V gene TRBV5-6 combines with J gene TRBJ1-6; D might be TRBD1 (6 bases). Germline-derived CDR1 and CDR2 are SGHDT and YYEEEE. The V gene lost 2 bases and the J gene lost 5 bases, with 14 bases spanning the gap. CDR3 length: 16 residues. CDR3 nucleotide sequence: TGTGCCAGCAGCTTTTGGACGGGACACCATAATTCACCCCTCCACTTT. Translating gives CASSFWTGHHNSPLHF.

The rearrangement links TRBV6-4 to TRBJ1-2; D may be TRBD1 (5 bases). There are 15 residues in the CDR3. Looked up from germline, CDR1 is MRHNA and CDR2 is SNTAGT. V was shortened by 5 bases and J by 4 bases, with 17 bases between the two germline ends. Here the CDR3 reads CASSISSQGVYGYTF. DNA for the CDR3: TGTGCCAGCAGTATCTCTTCGCAGGGCGTCTATGGCTACACCTTC.

The chain couples TRBV4-1 to TRBJ1-5, with unresolved D. CDR3 length: 14 residues. Germline lookup yields CDR1 MGHRA and CDR2 YSYEKL. The germline V and J ends were trimmed by 2 bases and 5 bases, with 10 bases remaining between them. The DNA of the CDR3 is TGCGCCAGCAGCCAACCGGGCCTTTATCAGCCCCAGCATTTT. It specifies CASSQPGLYQPQHF.

The chain recombines TRBV19 with TRBJ2-1; D is uncertain. The CDR3 has 12 residues. CDR1 is LNHDA, CDR2 SQIVND, per germline (reference sequence). Trimming removed 1 base at V and 4 bases at J, with 2 bases between. DNA of the CDR3: TGTGCCAGTAGTATAGTGTACAATGAGCAGTTCTTC. This encodes CASSIVYNEQFF.

The rearrangement uses TRBV18 and TRBJ2-3; D remains ambiguous. Germline values: CDR1 KGHSH, CDR2 LQKENI. This CDR3 contains 14 residues. Trimming left V 1 base short and J 1 base short, with 6 bases between. The CDR3 loop is CASSPLQGTDTQYF. CDR3 bases: TGTGCCAGCTCACCACTTCAAGGCACAGATACGCAGTATTTT.

V and J are TRBV5-1 and TRBJ1-4, with TRBD1 identical over 8 bases. The CDR3 is 17 residues long. CDR1 SGHRS and CDR2 YFSETQ come from the germline V gene. With V trimmed by 0 bases and J by 0 bases, 4 bases remained unmatched. DNA of the CDR3: TGCGCCAGCAGCTTGGGGGCAGGGGGCGCAACTAATGAAAAACTGTTTTTT. This gives the protein CASSLGAGGATNEKLFF.

The V gene is TRBV28, the J gene TRBJ1-5; no firm D call. CDR1 and CDR2 from the germline V gene are MDHEN and SYDVKM. This CDR3 is built from 15 residues. The V and J ends lost 7 bases and 6 bases respectively, with 19 bases between them. The CDR3 DNA is TGTGCCAGCAACTTTAGGGCGGCGTTAGGTCAGCCCCAGCATTTT. Translated, it gives CASNFRAALGQPQHF. The full variable domain, with the rest looked up from reference TRBV28 and TRBJ1-5, is DVKVTQSSRYLVKRTGEKVFLECVQDMDHENMFWYRQDPGLGLRLIYFSYDVKMKEKGDIPEGYSVSREKKERFSLILESASTNQTSMYLCASNFRAALGQPQHFGDGTRLSIL.

This chain links TRBV11-2 with TRBJ2-2; D uncertain. The V end was cut by 5 bases, the J end by 3 bases, with 16 bases between. The CDR3 sequence is 16 residues long. CDR1 and CDR2 (germline): SGHAT, FQNNGV. The CDR3 sequence is CASSLLAAADTGELFF. DNA for the CDR3: TGTGCCAGCAGCCTCCTGGCGGCAGCTGACACCGGGGAGCTGTTTTTT.

The chain employs TRBV14 and TRBJ1-5; no firm D call. The CDR3 totals 15 residues. The germline V gene encodes CDR1 SGHDN and CDR2 FVKESK. V was cut by 1 base and J by 3 bases, with 10 bases left in between. This CDR3 reads CASSQVCRVNQPQHF. As DNA, the CDR3 is TGTGCCAGCAGCCAAGTGTGCCGAGTCAATCAGCCCCAGCATTTT.

Notes on this clone: The sample contains more than one DNA sequence encoding this CDR3. The CDR3 bases are TGTGCCAGCAGCTTGGCCGGAGGTTATGGCTACACCTTC. Residues: CASSLAGGYGYTF. The chain combines TRBV5-4 with TRBJ1-2; no definite D call. CDR3 size: 13 residues. Germline lookup yields CDR1 SGHNT and CDR2 YYREEE (reference sequence). The germline V and J ends were trimmed by 0 bases and 5 bases, with 8 bases remaining between them.

The chain has TRBV7-6 and TRBJ2-3, with D possibly matching TRBD2 (6 bases). Between the trimmed V and J ends, which lost 1 base and 2 bases, there was a span of 10 bases. The V gene's germline CDR1 is SGHVS and CDR2 FNYEAQ. This CDR3 spans 15 amino acids. The CDR3 here is CASSLEGGATDTQYF. The CDR3 nucleotides are TGTGCCAGCAGCTTAGAAGGCGGGGCCACAGATACGCAGTATTTT. Combining the CDR3 with reference TRBV7-6 and TRBJ2-3 gives the whole variable domain GAGVSQSPRYKVTKRGQDVALRCDPISGHVSLYWYRQALGQGPEFLTYFNYEAQQDKSGLPNDRFSAERPEGSISTLTIQRTEQRDSAMYRCASSLEGGATDTQYFGPGTRLTVL.

J is TRBJ2-2 and V is TRBV18; D tentatively fits TRBD1 or TRBD2 (5 bases each). V was trimmed by 2 bases and J by 7 bases, leaving 11 bases between them. The CDR3 contains 14 residues. Per germline, CDR1 KGHSH and CDR2 LQKENI. CDR3 sequence reads: CASSPDEGSGELFF. In nucleotides, the CDR3 is TGTGCCAGCTCACCAGACGAGGGGAGCGGGGAGCTGTTTTTT.

V gene TRBV19 combines with J gene TRBJ2-1; D not resolved. The V end lost 8 bases, the J end lost 2 bases, and 13 bases lay between the germline ends. There are 14 residues in the CDR3. Germline values: CDR1 LNHDA, CDR2 SQIVND (reference sequence). The CDR3 protein is CASRKGLTYNEQFF. The CDR3 coding sequence is TGTGCCAGTCGAAAAGGGTTAACCTACAATGAGCAGTTCTTC. Based on the CDR3 plus reference TRBV19 and TRBJ2-1, the full variable domain is DGGITQSPKYLFRKEGQNVTLSCEQNLNHDAMYWYRQDPGQGLRLIYYSQIVNDFQKGDIAEGYSVSREKKESFPLTVTSAQKNPTAFYLCASRKGLTYNEQFFGPGTRLTVL.

This rearrangement joins TRBV6-6 to TRBJ1-6; D not certain. V was clipped by 6 bases and J by 6 bases, with 12 bases between them. CDR3 length equals 14 residues. Germline V CDR1 and CDR2: MNHNY, SVGAGI (reference sequence). CDR3 sequence (DNA): TGTGCCAGCAGAGGCGAGGACCGTAATTCACCCCTCCACTTT. As protein: CASRGEDRNSPLHF.

This chain links TRBV19 with TRBJ2-1, with D unresolved. Germline V CDR1 and CDR2: LNHDA, SQIVND (reference sequence). V lost 5 bases to trimming and J lost 5 bases, with 10 bases between them. This CDR3 has 13 amino acids. The CDR3 is CASSPRGDNEQFF. CDR3 bases: TGTGCCAGTAGTCCCCGTGGAGACAATGAGCAGTTCTTC. The entire variable domain, with the rest obtained from reference TRBV19 and TRBJ2-1, is as follows: DGGITQSPKYLFRKEGQNVTLSCEQNLNHDAMYWYRQDPGQGLRLIYYSQIVNDFQKGDIAEGYSVSREKKESFPLTVTSAQKNPTAFYLCASSPRGDNEQFFGPGTRLTVL.

The chain combines TRBV4-1 with TRBJ2-5; weak D call: TRBD1 (5 bases). Germline V CDR1 and CDR2: MGHRA, YSYEKL. V was trimmed by 2 bases and J by 4 bases, leaving 8 bases between them. The CDR3 sequence is 13 residues long. The CDR3 spells CASSQRQGETQYF. The CDR3 DNA is TGCGCCAGCAGCCAACGCCAGGGAGAGACCCAGTACTTC.

The V gene is TRBV25-1, the J gene TRBJ2-7; possibly TRBD2 for D (5 bases). This CDR3 is 11 amino acids long. The V and J ends lost 6 bases and 3 bases respectively, with 6 bases between them. The germline CDR1 and CDR2 sequences are MGHDK and SYGVNS. The DNA for the CDR3 is TGTGCCAGCAGCGGGGACTACGAGCAGTACTTC. Protein product: CASSGDYEQYF.

The gene calls are TRBV4-1 and TRBJ2-1; 9 bases align to TRBD1. V lost 3 bases, J lost 7 bases, and 10 bases stayed unmatched. The CDR3 has 16 amino acids. Germline lookup yields CDR1 MGHRA and CDR2 YSYEKL. CDR3 nucleotides: TGCGCCAGCAGCCAGGGGGCGGGACAGGGAACAAATGAGCAGTTCTTC. Its translation is CASSQGAGQGTNEQFF.

CDR3 amino acids: CASSPTSGGQETQYF. CDR3 DNA sequence: TGTGCCAGCAGTCCGACTAGCGGGGGGCAAGAGACCCAGTACTTC. The genes are TRBV28 and TRBJ2-5; 13 bases align to TRBD2. The CDR3 length is 15 residues. After removal of 5 bases from V and 2 bases from J, the junction contained 2 bases not matched to a gene. Looked up from germline, CDR1 is MDHEN and CDR2 is SYDVKM.